This T cell receptor beta chain derives from a study of OX40 agonist ivuxolimab in advanced cancers. Overall study context: Every patient in dose escalation had hepatocellular carcinoma, melanoma, renal cell or head and neck cancer.

Remarks on this clone: What it binds is not known.

Trimming removed 5 bases from V and 0 bases from J; junction bases left unmatched: 15. The CDR3 consists of 20 residues. Germline V lookup: CDR1 MGHRA, CDR2 YSYEKL. TCRdb's table, derived via immunoSEQ multiplex PCR, lists solely in-frame clones and lacks some. The sample has roughly 70,000 clones, 87% seen once. Study results and caveats: Expanded peripheral T-cell antigen specificity went undetermined.

The rearrangement uses TRBV4-1 and TRBJ2-1; 11 nucleotides agree with TRBD2. The sample was CD4+ or CD8+ T cells sorted from blood, taken in a trial of the OX40 agonist ivuxolimab. This sequence originates from an adult with an advanced solid tumor such as melanoma, head and neck, liver or kidney cancer. This CDR3 reads CASSGVSGRALRSSYNEQFF. The CDR3 DNA follows: TGCGCCAGCAGCGGGGTTAGCGGGAGGGCCTTACGGAGCTCCTACAATGAGCAGTTCTTC.